This T cell receptor (beta chain) was sequenced for a study of metastatic and nonmetastatic thyroid tumors. Study background: Comparative analysis of repertoires was undertaken across blood and tumor or nodule tissue obtained from malignant and benign thyroid patients. Study-wide findings and caveats: Relative to benign nodules, malignant thyroid tumors were reportedly characterized by significantly elevated TCR beta diversity in blood and tumor.

In the original analysis: Clinicopathological groups differed in CDR3, with these differences serving to build a distant-metastasis classifier for papillary thyroid cancer. MiXCR re-clonotyped the PCR reads for TCRdb. Here the V and J calls rest on TCRdb's processing, not on the authors' analysis. The sample has around 18,000 clones, more than 25% seen once. As to this clone: Its target is not known.

Patients underwent thyroid surgery, and none had received any treatment before it. This receptor was identified in a female donor with papillary thyroid cancer or a benign thyroid nodule (not recorded which). Some clones in this sample may be carry-over from other donors' samples. Sequenced material: tumor tissue.

CDR3 DNA sequence: TGTGCCAGTGCATCGGCAGCAGCGACCATGAACACTGAAGCTTTCTTT. Its protein is CASASAAATMNTEAFF. The rearrangement uses TRBV19 and TRBJ1-1; D remains ambiguous. V was pared by 8 bases and J by 0 bases, with 19 bases between. The germline V gene encodes CDR1 LNHDA and CDR2 SQIVND (reference sequence). The CDR3 spans 16 residues. Supplemented by reference TRBV19 and TRBJ1-1, the full variable domain reads DGGITQSPKYLFRKEGQNVTLSCEQNLNHDAMYWYRQDPGQGLRLIYYSQIVNDFQKGDIAEGYSVSREKKESFPLTVTSAQKNPTAFYLCASASAAATMNTEAFFGQGTRLTVV.